This entry is about one TCR beta chain. The CDR3 runs to 15 residues. Trimming took off 2 bases at V and 3 bases at J, with 13 bases between the two ends. Germline CDR1 is SGDLS and CDR2 is YYNGEE. This specimen comes from a study of blood T cell repertoires in COVID-19. Background on the study: Samples came from the United States, Italy and Spain, spanning acute and convalescent COVID-19. Sample material is recorded as cDNA or gDNA derived from T cells, B-cell-depleted T cells, or PBMCs.

Profiled with immunoSEQ multiplex PCR; TCRdb holds only in-frame clones, not every one. Here the sample spans roughly 190,000 clones, 70% to 90% being singletons. The sequence came from an older woman with active or convalescent COVID-19. The sample comprised peripheral blood. This chain connects TRBV9 to TRBJ2-3; the D gene is possibly TRBD2 (5 bases). In DNA, the CDR3 is TGTGCCAGCAGCGTCTCCGGAGGTGGTACAGATACGCAGTATTTT. This codes for CASSVSGGGTDTQYF.